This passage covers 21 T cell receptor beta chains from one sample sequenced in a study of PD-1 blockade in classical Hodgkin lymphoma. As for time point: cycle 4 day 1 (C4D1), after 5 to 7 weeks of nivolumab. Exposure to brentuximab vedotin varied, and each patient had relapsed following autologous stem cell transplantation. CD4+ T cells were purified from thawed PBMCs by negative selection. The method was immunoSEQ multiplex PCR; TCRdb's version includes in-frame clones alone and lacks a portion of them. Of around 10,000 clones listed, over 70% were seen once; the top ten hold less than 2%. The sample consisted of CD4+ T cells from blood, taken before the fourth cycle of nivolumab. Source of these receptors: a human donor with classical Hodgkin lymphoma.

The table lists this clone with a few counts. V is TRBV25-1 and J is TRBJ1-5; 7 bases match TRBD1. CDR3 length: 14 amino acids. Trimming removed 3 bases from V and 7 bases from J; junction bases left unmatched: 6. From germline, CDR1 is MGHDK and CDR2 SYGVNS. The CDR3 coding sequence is TGTGCCAGCAGTGAGGCGGGGGGACAGCAGCCCCAGCATTTT. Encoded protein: CASSEAGGQQPQHF.

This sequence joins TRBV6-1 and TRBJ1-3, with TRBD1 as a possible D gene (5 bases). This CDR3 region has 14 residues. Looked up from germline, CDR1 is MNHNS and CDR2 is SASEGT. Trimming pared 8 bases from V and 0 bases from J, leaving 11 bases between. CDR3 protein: CASFQGYSGNTIYF. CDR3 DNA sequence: TGTGCCAGCTTCCAGGGATACTCTGGAAACACCATATATTTT.

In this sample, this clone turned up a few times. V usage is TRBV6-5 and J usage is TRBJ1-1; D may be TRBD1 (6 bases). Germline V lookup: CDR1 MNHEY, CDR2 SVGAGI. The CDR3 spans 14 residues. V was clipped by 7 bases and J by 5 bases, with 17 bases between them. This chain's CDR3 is CASTKGGAQTEAFF. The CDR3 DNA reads TGTGCCAGCACCAAAGGGGGGGCGCAAACTGAAGCTTTCTTT.

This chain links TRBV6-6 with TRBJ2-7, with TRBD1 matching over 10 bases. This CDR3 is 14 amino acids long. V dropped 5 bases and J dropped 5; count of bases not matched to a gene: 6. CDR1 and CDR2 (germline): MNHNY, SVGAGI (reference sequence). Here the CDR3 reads CASSTRTGGDEQYF. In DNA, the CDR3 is TGTGCCAGCAGTACCCGGACAGGGGGAGACGAGCAGTACTTC.

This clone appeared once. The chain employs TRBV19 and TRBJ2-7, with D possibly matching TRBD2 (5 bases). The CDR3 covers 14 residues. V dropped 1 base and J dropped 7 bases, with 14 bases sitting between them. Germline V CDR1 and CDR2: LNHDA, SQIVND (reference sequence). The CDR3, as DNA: TGTGCCAGTAGTATAGGTGAGGGCCTCGGGGAGCAGTACTTC. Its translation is CASSIGEGLGEQYF.

CDR3 sequence (DNA): TGTGCCAGCAGTCCGACAGAGCGCAACACCATATATTTT. This encodes CASSPTERNTIYF. The J gene is TRBJ1-3, the V gene TRBV6-5; TRBD1 is a possible D gene (5 bases). The CDR3 is made up of 13 amino acids. Trimming stripped 5 bases from V and 7 bases from J, with 12 bases between. CDR1 is MNHEY, CDR2 SVGAGI, per germline.

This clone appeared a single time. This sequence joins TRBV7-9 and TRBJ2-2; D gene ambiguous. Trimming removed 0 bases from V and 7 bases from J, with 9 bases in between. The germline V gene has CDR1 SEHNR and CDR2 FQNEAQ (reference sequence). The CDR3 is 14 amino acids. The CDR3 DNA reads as TGTGCCAGCAGCTTAGCGGGGAACGTCGGGGAGCTGTTTTTT. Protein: CASSLAGNVGELFF.

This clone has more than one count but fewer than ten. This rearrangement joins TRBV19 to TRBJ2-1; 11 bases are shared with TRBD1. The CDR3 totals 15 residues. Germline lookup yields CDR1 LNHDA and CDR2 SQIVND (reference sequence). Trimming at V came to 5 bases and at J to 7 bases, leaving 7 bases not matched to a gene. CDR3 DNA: TGTGCCAGTAGTTCGGGACAGGGGGGTTGGAATGAGCAGTTCTTC. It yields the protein CASSSGQGGWNEQFF.

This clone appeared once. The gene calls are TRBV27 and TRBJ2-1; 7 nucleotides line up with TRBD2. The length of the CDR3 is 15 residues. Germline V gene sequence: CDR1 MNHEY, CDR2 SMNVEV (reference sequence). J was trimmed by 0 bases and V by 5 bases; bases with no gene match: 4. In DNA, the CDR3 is TGTGCCAGCAGTACTAGCGTAAGCTCCTACAATGAGCAGTTCTTC. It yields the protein CASSTSVSSYNEQFF.

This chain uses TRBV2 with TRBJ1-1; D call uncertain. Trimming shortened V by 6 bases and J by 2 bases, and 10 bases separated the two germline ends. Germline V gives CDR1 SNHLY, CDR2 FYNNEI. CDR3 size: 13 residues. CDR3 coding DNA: TGTGCCAGCAGGGCCCAGATCAACACTGAAGCTTTCTTT. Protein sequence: CASRAQINTEAFF.

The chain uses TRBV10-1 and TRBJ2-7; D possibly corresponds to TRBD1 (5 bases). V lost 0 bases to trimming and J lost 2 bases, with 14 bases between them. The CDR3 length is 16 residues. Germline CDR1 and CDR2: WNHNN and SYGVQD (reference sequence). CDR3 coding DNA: TGCGCCAGCAGTGAGTCCGGACAACTTATCCCCTACGAGCAGTACTTC. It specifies CASSESGQLIPYEQYF.

CDR3: CASSETGDGYTF. In DNA, the CDR3 is TGTGCCAGCAGCGAAACAGGGGATGGCTACACCTTC. J is TRBJ1-2 and V is TRBV9, with 7 bases aligning to TRBD1. J lost 6 bases, V lost 3 bases, and 2 bases had no gene match. This CDR3 has 12 residues. Germline CDR1 SGDLS, CDR2 YYNGEE.

CDR3 bases: TGTGCCAGTCCGGGACAGGGGGTCGGGGAGCTGTTTTTT. Its translation: CASPGQGVGELFF. The rearrangement links TRBV30 to TRBJ2-2; 11 nucleotides align to TRBD1. After removal of 8 bases from V and 7 bases from J, the junction contained 6 bases not matched to a gene. The germline CDR1 and CDR2 sequences are GTSNPN and SVGIG (reference sequence). This CDR3 region has 13 residues.

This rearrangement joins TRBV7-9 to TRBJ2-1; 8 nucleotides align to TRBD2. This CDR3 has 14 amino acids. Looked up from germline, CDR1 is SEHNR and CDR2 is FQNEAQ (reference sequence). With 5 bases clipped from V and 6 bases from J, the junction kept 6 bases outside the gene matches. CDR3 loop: CASSPDGGVNEQFF. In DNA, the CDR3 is TGTGCCAGCAGCCCTGACGGGGGGGTCAATGAGCAGTTCTTC.

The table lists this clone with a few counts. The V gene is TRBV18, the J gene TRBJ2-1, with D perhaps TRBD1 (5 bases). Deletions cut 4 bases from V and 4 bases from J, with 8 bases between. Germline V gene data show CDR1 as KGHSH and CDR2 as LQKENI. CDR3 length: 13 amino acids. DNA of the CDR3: TGTGCCAGCTCACAGACAGTATACAATGAGCAGTTCTTC. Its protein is CASSQTVYNEQFF.

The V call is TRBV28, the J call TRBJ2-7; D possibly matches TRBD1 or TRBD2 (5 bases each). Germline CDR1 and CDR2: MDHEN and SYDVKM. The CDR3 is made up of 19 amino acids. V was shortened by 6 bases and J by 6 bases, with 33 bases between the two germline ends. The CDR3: CASSPAGLVSRGVGPEQYF. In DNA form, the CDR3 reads TGTGCCAGCAGCCCCGCCGGGCTCGTATCGAGGGGAGTTGGTCCCGAGCAGTACTTC.

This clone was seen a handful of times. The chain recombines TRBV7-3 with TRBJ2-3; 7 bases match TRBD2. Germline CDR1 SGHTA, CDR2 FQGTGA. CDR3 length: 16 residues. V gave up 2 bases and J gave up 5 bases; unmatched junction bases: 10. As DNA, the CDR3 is TGTGCCAGCAGCTTACTTGGGGGGGATCAGGGAGATACGCAGTATTTT. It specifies CASSLLGGDQGDTQYF.

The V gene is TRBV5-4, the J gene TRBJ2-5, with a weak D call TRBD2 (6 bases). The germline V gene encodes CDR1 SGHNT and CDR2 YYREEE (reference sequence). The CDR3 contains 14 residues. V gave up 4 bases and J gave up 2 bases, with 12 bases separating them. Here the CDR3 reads CASSMDGGQETQYF. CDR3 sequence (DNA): TGTGCCAGCAGCATGGACGGGGGACAAGAGACCCAGTACTTC.

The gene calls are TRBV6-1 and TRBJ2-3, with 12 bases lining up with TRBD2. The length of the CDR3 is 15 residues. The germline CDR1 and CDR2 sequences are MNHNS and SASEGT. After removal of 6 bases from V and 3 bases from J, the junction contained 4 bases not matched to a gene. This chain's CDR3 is CASRPLAGGTDTQYF. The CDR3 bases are TGTGCCAGCAGACCACTAGCGGGGGGTACAGATACGCAGTATTTT.

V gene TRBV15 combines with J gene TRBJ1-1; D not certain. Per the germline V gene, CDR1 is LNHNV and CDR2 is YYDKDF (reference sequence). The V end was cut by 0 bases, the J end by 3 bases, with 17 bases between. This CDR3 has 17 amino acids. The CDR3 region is CATSRDRTARGDTEAFF. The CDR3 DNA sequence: TGTGCCACCAGCAGAGATCGGACTGCGCGCGGGGACACTGAAGCTTTCTTT.

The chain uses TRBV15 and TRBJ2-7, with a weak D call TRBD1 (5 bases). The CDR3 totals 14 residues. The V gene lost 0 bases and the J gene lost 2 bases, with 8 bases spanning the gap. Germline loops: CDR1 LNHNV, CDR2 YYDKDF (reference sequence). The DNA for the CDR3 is TGTGCCACCAGCAGAGATCCAGGGACCTACGAGCAGTACTTC. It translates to CATSRDPGTYEQYF. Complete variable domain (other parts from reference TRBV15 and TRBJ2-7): DAMVIQNPRYQVTQFGKPVTLSCSQTLNHNVMYWYQQKSSQAPKLLFHYYDKDFNNEADTPDNFQSRRPNTSFCFLDIRSPGLGDTAMYLCATSRDPGTYEQYFGPGTRLTVT.